The rows below give T cell receptor beta chains drawn from one sample of a study of blood T cell repertoires in COVID-19. Sequencing used immunoSEQ multiplex PCR; TCRdb keeps in-frame clones, though not all of them. This sample carries about 180,000 clones, roughly 77% of them seen once, and the ten largest clones take 12%. The sequenced sample consisted of peripheral blood. Source of these receptors: a woman of 80 years or more with COVID-19, enrolled during active disease. CDR3s include the opening cysteine and the closing phenylalanine or tryptophan. Size tells how often a clone was seen (once, few, many) or the class of an expanded clone, and some rows leave it out.

j_gene: TRBJ2-2
abundance: -
v_gene: TRBV10-3
CDR3aa: CAISGGSNTGELFF

j_gene: TRBJ2-3
abundance: -
v_gene: TRBV5-4
CDR3aa: CASSLGTSGGINADTQYF

j_gene: TRBJ2-1
abundance: -
v_gene: TRBV5-1
CDR3aa: CASSLVGLAHNEQFF

j_gene: TRBJ2-1
abundance: -
v_gene: TRBV9
CDR3aa: CASSVSSGGAREQFF

j_gene: TRBJ2-7
abundance: -
v_gene: TRBV7-6
CDR3aa: CASSPHQGMASYEQYF

j_gene: TRBJ2-3
abundance: few
v_gene: TRBV15
CDR3aa: CATSRDPAGVTDTQYF

j_gene: TRBJ2-5
abundance: -
v_gene: TRBV5-1
CDR3aa: CASSLNRETQYF

j_gene: TRBJ2-2
abundance: once
v_gene: TRBV5-6
CDR3aa: CASSWGTGASGELFF

j_gene: TRBJ1-5
abundance: -
v_gene: TRBV3-1/TRBV3-2
CDR3aa: CASSPDRSNQPQHF

j_gene: TRBJ2-1
abundance: -
v_gene: TRBV4-1
CDR3aa: CASSRSGTGRGREQFF

j_gene: TRBJ2-1
abundance: -
v_gene: TRBV29-1
CDR3aa: CSVESPARYNEQFF

j_gene: TRBJ1-1
abundance: -
v_gene: TRBV18
CDR3aa: CASSRGGLPNTEAFF

j_gene: TRBJ1-1
abundance: large
v_gene: TRBV7-8
CDR3aa: CASSLRQGIMNTEAFF

j_gene: TRBJ1-4
abundance: -
v_gene: TRBV18
CDR3aa: CASSPSGHAVELFF

j_gene: TRBJ2-1
abundance: few
v_gene: TRBV7-8
CDR3aa: CASSLNGGRASSEQFF

j_gene: TRBJ2-1
abundance: few
v_gene: TRBV28
CDR3aa: CASSPWGGHNEQFF

j_gene: TRBJ2-5
abundance: few
v_gene: TRBV5-1
CDR3aa: CASSLATGVETQYF

j_gene: TRBJ2-7
abundance: -
v_gene: TRBV7-9
CDR3aa: CASSLGQGSSYEQYF

j_gene: TRBJ2-4
abundance: once
v_gene: TRBV7-9
CDR3aa: CASSSGTSGLLAKNIQYF

j_gene: TRBJ1-1
abundance: few
v_gene: TRBV9
CDR3aa: CATSPWGPSNTEAFF

j_gene: TRBJ2-7
abundance: -
v_gene: TRBV6-5
CDR3aa: CASAQGAGEQYF

j_gene: TRBJ2-2
abundance: -
v_gene: TRBV2
CDR3aa: CASGRSLNTGELFF

j_gene: TRBJ2-1
abundance: once
v_gene: TRBV27
CDR3aa: CASSAVLNEQFF

j_gene: TRBJ2-7
abundance: few
v_gene: TRBV11-2
CDR3aa: CASSLKRRSSYEQYF

j_gene: TRBJ2-2
abundance: once
v_gene: TRBV4-2
CDR3aa: CASRPRTSGGNTGELFF

j_gene: TRBJ1-2
abundance: -
v_gene: TRBV18
CDR3aa: CASSPVPGADYGYTF

j_gene: TRBJ2-7
abundance: -
v_gene: TRBV12-1
CDR3aa: CASSPGTSGGLSYEQYF

j_gene: TRBJ2-2
abundance: -
v_gene: TRBV29-1
CDR3aa: CSVAPGGPSTGELFF

j_gene: TRBJ1-1
abundance: -
v_gene: TRBV5-1
CDR3aa: CASSPRTGGTEAFF

j_gene: TRBJ2-1
abundance: few
v_gene: TRBV20-1
CDR3aa: CSASTWTSGRRNEQFF

j_gene: TRBJ2-1
abundance: -
v_gene: TRBV7-9
CDR3aa: CASSLTSGGHNEQFF

j_gene: TRBJ2-2
abundance: many
v_gene: TRBV3-1/TRBV3-2
CDR3aa: CASSQVHDRALGGELFF

j_gene: TRBJ1-1
abundance: -
v_gene: TRBV12-3/TRBV12-4
CDR3aa: CASTRGVNTEAFF

j_gene: TRBJ2-7
abundance: -
v_gene: TRBV7-2
CDR3aa: CASSLGLAVPYEQYF

j_gene: TRBJ2-3
abundance: -
v_gene: TRBV18
CDR3aa: CASSPNAADTQYF

j_gene: TRBJ2-3
abundance: once
v_gene: TRBV12-3/TRBV12-4
CDR3aa: CASSIGLSDTQYF

j_gene: TRBJ2-2
abundance: -
v_gene: TRBV5-1
CDR3aa: CASSLRARDGELFF

j_gene: TRBJ2-7
abundance: -
v_gene: TRBV4-3
CDR3aa: CASSQDQGWSSYEQYF